The 4 T cell receptor beta chains below come from one sample, sequenced in a study of CD8 T cells in Susac syndrome. Random hexamers were used to reverse transcribe about 0.45 to 1 ug of RNA. TCRdb used MiXCR to reprocess the immunoSEQ multiplex PCR reads, holding one entry per CDR3 protein. The table has fewer than 250,000 distinct CDR3 sequences, under 95% seen once. Sequenced input: CD4+ T cells from PBMCs. These receptor sequences come from a human donor in good health.

This chain connects TRBV4-3 to TRBJ1-6, with D hard to call. Trimming stripped 1 base from V and 11 bases from J, with 12 bases between. The CDR3 totals 14 residues. The germline V gene has CDR1 LGHNA and CDR2 YSLEER. CDR3 nucleotides: TGCGCCAGCAGCCAAGCTGGGCCGGGAGCACCCCTCCACTTT. This translates into CASSQAGPGAPLHF.

The chain carries TRBV7-2 and TRBJ2-5; 7 positions match TRBD1. V shed 0 bases, J shed 1 base, and the junction held 11 bases outside the gene matches. The germline gives CDR1 SGHTA, CDR2 FQGNSA. The CDR3 consists of 18 residues. CDR3 protein: CASSLAGTGARGQETQYF. CDR3 sequence (DNA): TGTGCCAGCAGCTTAGCCGGAACAGGGGCTCGGGGCCAAGAGACCCAGTACTTC.

This clonotype was detected only once. V is TRBV27 and J is TRBJ1-5; 7 bases match TRBD1. Per the germline V gene, CDR1 is MNHEY and CDR2 is SMNVEV (reference sequence). This CDR3 is 19 amino acids long. After removal of 4 bases from V and 3 bases from J, the junction contained 18 bases not matched to a gene. CDR3 amino acids: CASSSIKVVTGSPNQPQHF. The CDR3 bases are TGTGCCAGCAGTTCCATAAAGGTTGTGACAGGGAGTCCCAATCAGCCCCAGCATTTT.

This chain's CDR3 is CATSPNLPGGRLSPLHF. The CDR3 bases are TGTGCCACCAGCCCCAACCTCCCGGGAGGGCGGCTTTCACCCCTCCACTTT. The rearrangement uses TRBV15 and TRBJ1-6; D is unclear. Germline assignment: CDR1 LNHNV and CDR2 YYDKDF (reference sequence). The V end lost 5 bases, the J end lost 9 bases, and 23 bases lay between the germline ends. The CDR3 has 17 amino acids.